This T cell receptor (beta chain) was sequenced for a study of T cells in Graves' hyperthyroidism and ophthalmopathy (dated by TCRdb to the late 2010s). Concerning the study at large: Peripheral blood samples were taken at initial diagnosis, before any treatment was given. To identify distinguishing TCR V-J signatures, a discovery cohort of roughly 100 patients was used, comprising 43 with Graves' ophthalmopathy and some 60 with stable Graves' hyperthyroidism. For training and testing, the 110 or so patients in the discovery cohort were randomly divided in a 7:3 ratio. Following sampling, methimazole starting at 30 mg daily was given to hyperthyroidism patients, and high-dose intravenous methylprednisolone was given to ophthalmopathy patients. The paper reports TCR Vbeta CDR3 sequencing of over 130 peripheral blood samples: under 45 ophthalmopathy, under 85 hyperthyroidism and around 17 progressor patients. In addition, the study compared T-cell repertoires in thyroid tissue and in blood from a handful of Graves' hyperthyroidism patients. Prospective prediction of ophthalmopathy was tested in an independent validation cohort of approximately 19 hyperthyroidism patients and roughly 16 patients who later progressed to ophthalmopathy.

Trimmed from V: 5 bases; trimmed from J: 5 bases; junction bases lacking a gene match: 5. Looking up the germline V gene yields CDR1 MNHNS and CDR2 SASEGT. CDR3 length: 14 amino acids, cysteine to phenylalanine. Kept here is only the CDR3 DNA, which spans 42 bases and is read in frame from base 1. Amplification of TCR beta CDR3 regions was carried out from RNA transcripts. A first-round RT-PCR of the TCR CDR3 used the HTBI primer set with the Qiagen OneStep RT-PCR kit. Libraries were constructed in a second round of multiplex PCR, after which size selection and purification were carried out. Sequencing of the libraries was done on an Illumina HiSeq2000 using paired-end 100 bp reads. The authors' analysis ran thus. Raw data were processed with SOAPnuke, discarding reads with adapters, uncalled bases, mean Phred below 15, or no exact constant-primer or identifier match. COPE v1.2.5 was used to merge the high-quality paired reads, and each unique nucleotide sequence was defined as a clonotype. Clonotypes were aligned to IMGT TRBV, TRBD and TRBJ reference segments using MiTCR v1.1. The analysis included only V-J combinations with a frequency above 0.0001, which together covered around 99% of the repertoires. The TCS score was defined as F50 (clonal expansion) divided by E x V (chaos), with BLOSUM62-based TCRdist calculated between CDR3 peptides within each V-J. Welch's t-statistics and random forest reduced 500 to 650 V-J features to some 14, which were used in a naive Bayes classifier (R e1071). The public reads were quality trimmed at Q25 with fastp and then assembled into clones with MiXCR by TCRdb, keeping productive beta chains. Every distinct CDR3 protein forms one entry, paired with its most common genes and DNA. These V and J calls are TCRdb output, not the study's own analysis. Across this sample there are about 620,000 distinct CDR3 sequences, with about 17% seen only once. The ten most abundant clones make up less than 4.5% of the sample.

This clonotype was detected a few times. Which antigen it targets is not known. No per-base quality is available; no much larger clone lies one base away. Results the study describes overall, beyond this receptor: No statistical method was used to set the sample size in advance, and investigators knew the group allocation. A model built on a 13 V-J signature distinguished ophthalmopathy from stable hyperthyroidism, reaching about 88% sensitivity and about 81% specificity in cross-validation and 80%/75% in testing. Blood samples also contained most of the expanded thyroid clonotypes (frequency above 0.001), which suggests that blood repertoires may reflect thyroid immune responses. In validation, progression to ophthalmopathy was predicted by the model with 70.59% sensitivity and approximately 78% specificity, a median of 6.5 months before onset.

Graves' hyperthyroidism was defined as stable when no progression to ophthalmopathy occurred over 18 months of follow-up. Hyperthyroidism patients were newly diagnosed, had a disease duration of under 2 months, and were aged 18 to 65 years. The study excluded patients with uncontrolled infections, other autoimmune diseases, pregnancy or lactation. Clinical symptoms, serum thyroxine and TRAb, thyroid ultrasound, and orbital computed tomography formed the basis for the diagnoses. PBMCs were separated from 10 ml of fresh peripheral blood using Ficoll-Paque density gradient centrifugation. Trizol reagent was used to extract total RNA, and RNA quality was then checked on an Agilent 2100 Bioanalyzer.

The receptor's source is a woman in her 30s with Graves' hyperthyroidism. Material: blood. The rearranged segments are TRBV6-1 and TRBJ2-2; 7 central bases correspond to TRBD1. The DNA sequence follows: TGTGCCAGCAGTTCCCAGGGGGAAACCGGGGAGCTGTTTTTT. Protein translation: CASSSQGETGELFF.